What follows are 32 T cell receptor beta chains derived from one specimen sequenced in a study of blood T cell repertoires in COVID-19 (dated by TCRdb to the early 2020s). The library was made by the immunoSEQ multiplex PCR assay. The clones in this table, taken by TCRdb from immuneACCESS, are in-frame only. Not every clone is retained; where verified, under half of the shortfall comes from an unresolved V gene, and the cause of the rest is unknown. The sample table holds about 190,000 clones, of which under 85% were seen once. In total, the top ten clones hold approximately 6.5% of the sample. Sequencing was done on a sample of peripheral blood. Receptors were obtained from a middle-aged woman with acute or convalescent COVID-19.

This chain links TRBV19 with TRBJ2-1, with TRBD1 matching over 7 bases. CDR3 size: 17 residues. Germline CDR1 is LNHDA and CDR2 is SQIVND (reference sequence). J was trimmed by 0 bases and V by 0 bases; bases with no gene match: 5. CDR3 protein: CASSIDGTGASYNEQFF. CDR3 DNA sequence: TGTGCCAGTAGTATAGATGGTACAGGGGCCTCCTACAATGAGCAGTTCTTC.

The chain carries TRBV2 and TRBJ2-3; perhaps TRBD2 as D (5 bases). Looked up from germline, CDR1 is SNHLY and CDR2 is FYNNEI. V was pared by 3 bases and J by 2 bases, with 12 bases between. The length of the CDR3 is 15 residues. The DNA for the CDR3 is TGTGCCAGCAGTGATCAGCGGAGGATCACAGATACGCAGTATTTT. It yields the protein CASSDQRRITDTQYF.

The gene calls are TRBV2 and TRBJ2-1; tentative D call: TRBD2 (6 bases). The CDR3 totals 12 residues. Trimming pared 9 bases from V and 10 bases from J, leaving 16 bases between. CDR1 is SNHLY and CDR2 is FYNNEI in the germline V gene. The CDR3 loop reads CARASGRGEQFF. In DNA form, the CDR3 reads TGTGCCAGAGCCTCGGGGCGGGGAGAGCAGTTCTTC.

A single count supports this clone. This chain connects TRBV5-1 to TRBJ1-6; TRBD1 is a possible D gene (6 bases). The CDR3 spans 15 residues. Germline CDR1 SGHRS, CDR2 YFSETQ. Trimming removed 2 bases at V and 10 bases at J, with 16 bases between. The DNA for the CDR3 is TGCGCCAGCAGCTTCACAGGGCCCGGGGCATCACCCCTCCACTTT. Translation: CASSFTGPGASPLHF.

The rearrangement uses TRBV7-6 and TRBJ2-7; 8 bases are a match to TRBD1. Germline CDR1 reads SGHVS; CDR2 reads FNYEAQ. Trimming cost V 4 bases and J 1 base; bases outside gene matches: 12. The CDR3 covers 17 residues. The CDR3 DNA is TGTGCCAGCAGCTCCCGGCCGCAGGGGGCAGGATCCTACGAGCAGTACTTC. It is translated as CASSSRPQGAGSYEQYF.

The chain couples TRBV28 to TRBJ1-5; D is possibly TRBD1 (5 bases). Germline assignment: CDR1 MDHEN and CDR2 SYDVKM. V lost 3 bases and J lost 4, with 13 bases in between. This CDR3 is 15 amino acids long. CDR3 bases: TGTGCCAGCAGTTTCGGGCAGGGAGGAAATCAGCCCCAGCATTTT. Amino acids: CASSFGQGGNQPQHF. The full variable domain, rest sourced from reference TRBV28 and TRBJ1-5, is DVKVTQSSRYLVKRTGEKVFLECVQDMDHENMFWYRQDPGLGLRLIYFSYDVKMKEKGDIPEGYSVSREKKERFSLILESASTNQTSMYLCASSFGQGGNQPQHFGDGTRLSIL.

V usage is TRBV7-9 and J usage is TRBJ1-1, with D perhaps TRBD1 (5 bases). Germline V gene lookup returns CDR1 SEHNR and CDR2 FQNEAQ (reference sequence). V was pared by 6 bases and J by 0 bases, with 11 bases between. The CDR3 totals 14 residues. CDR3 amino acids: CASSQGVMNTEAFF. CDR3 in DNA: TGTGCCAGCAGTCAAGGGGTGATGAACACTGAAGCTTTCTTT.

This chain connects TRBV15 to TRBJ1-5; 9 bases match TRBD1. This CDR3 has 19 residues. Germline CDR1 reads LNHNV; CDR2 reads YYDKDF (reference sequence). V trimming: 5 bases; J trimming: 1 base; junction bases outside the gene matches: 15. The DNA of the CDR3 is TGTGCCACCAGCGGAGCCGGGACAGGGATCGAATTCAGCAATCAGCCCCAGCATTTT. As protein: CATSGAGTGIEFSNQPQHF.

The V call is TRBV27, the J call TRBJ2-7, with 7 bases aligning to TRBD1. The V gene's germline CDR1 is MNHEY and CDR2 SMNVEV (reference sequence). With 10 bases clipped from V and 2 bases from J, the junction kept 17 bases outside the gene matches. The CDR3 spans 16 residues. The CDR3 region is CATRGTDLQVPYEQYF. CDR3 coding DNA: TGTGCCACCCGAGGGACAGACCTCCAAGTTCCCTACGAGCAGTACTTC.

The chain uses TRBV18 and TRBJ2-5, with D maybe TRBD2 (6 bases). Germline V gene sequence: CDR1 KGHSH, CDR2 LQKENI. Between the trimmed V and J ends, which lost 3 bases and 4 bases, there was a span of 18 bases. The CDR3 totals 16 residues. CDR3 residues: CASSPSRSVGGETQYF. CDR3 DNA sequence: TGTGCCAGCTCACCTTCAAGAAGCGTGGGGGGAGAGACCCAGTACTTC.

The genes are TRBV9 and TRBJ2-7, with D possibly matching TRBD2 (5 bases). Germline V gene lookup returns CDR1 SGDLS and CDR2 YYNGEE. V lost 1 base, J lost 6 bases, and 11 bases lay in between. The CDR3 is made up of 13 amino acids. This chain's CDR3 is CASSVSPAGEQYF. The CDR3 nucleotides read TGTGCCAGCAGCGTATCCCCCGCGGGCGAGCAGTACTTC.

J is TRBJ2-1 and V is TRBV30; 10 positions agree with TRBD2. V gave up 4 bases and J gave up 3 bases; unmatched junction bases: 3. This CDR3 region has 14 residues. Germline CDR1 GTSNPN, CDR2 SVGIG (reference sequence). The CDR3 sequence: CAWTGLADYNEQFF. The CDR3 DNA sequence: TGTGCCTGGACAGGACTAGCGGACTACAATGAGCAGTTCTTC.

The CDR3 loop reads CSASLPGWREWGNIQYF. The CDR3 DNA reads as TGCAGTGCTAGTCTGCCCGGGTGGCGGGAGTGGGGGAACATTCAGTACTTC. The rearrangement links TRBV20-1 to TRBJ2-4, with 7 bases aligning to TRBD2. CDR1 is DFQATT and CDR2 is SNEGSKA in the germline V gene (reference sequence). With V trimmed by 3 bases and J by 7 bases, 18 bases remained unmatched. The CDR3 covers 17 residues.

The chain joins TRBV28 to TRBJ1-1, with 7 bases matching TRBD1. CDR3 length equals 10 residues. The germline CDR1 and CDR2 sequences are MDHEN and SYDVKM. Trimming at V came to 3 bases and at J to 14 bases, leaving 3 bases not matched to a gene. In nucleotides, the CDR3 is TGTGCCAGCAGTTTCGGACAGGCCTTCTTT. Translating it yields CASSFGQAFF.

CDR3 nucleotide sequence: TGTGCCAGCAAAAGGGACAGGGGGAGCGATGAGCAGTTCTTC. Protein sequence: CASKRDRGSDEQFF. The chain joins TRBV2 to TRBJ2-1; TRBD1 agrees at 11 bases. The germline V gene has CDR1 SNHLY and CDR2 FYNNEI. This CDR3 has 14 residues. The V segment lost 7 bases and the J segment 8 bases; nucleotides outside the gene matches: 7. The variable domain in full, with the rest retrieved from reference TRBV2 and TRBJ2-1, is EPEVTQTPSHQVTQMGQEVILRCVPISNHLYFYWYRQILGQKVEFLVSFYNNEISEKSEIFDDQFSVERPDGSNFTLKIRSTKLEDSAMYFCASKRDRGSDEQFFGPGTRLTVL.

The chain links TRBV11-2 to TRBJ2-7; TRBD1 might be the D (5 bases). Trimming removed 1 base at V and 3 bases at J, with 10 bases between. From germline, CDR1 is SGHAT and CDR2 FQNNGV. This CDR3 is built from 14 residues. CDR3: CASSLVPGLYEQYF. For the CDR3, the DNA is TGTGCCAGCAGCTTAGTTCCAGGGCTCTACGAGCAGTACTTC.

The chain carries TRBV19 and TRBJ1-5; D uncertain. This CDR3 region has 13 residues. Germline CDR1 LNHDA, CDR2 SQIVND (reference sequence). V dropped 1 base and J dropped 8 bases, with 9 bases sitting between them. CDR3 in DNA: TGTGCCAGTAGTATAGGCGGGGTTAAGCCCCAGCATTTT. It specifies CASSIGGVKPQHF. Full variable domain (rest looked up from reference TRBV19 and TRBJ1-5): DGGITQSPKYLFRKEGQNVTLSCEQNLNHDAMYWYRQDPGQGLRLIYYSQIVNDFQKGDIAEGYSVSREKKESFPLTVTSAQKNPTAFYLCASSIGGVKPQHFGDGTRLSIL.

The DNA for the CDR3 is TGCAGCGTTGAAGGGGTAATTGAGGCTGACCGCTATCTCTACAATGAGCAGTTCTTC. As protein: CSVEGVIEADRYLYNEQFF. The chain is built from TRBV29-1 and TRBJ2-1, with D hard to call. The CDR3 sequence is 19 residues long. The V and J ends lost 1 base and 3 bases respectively, with 25 bases between them. Germline V lookup: CDR1 SQVTM, CDR2 ANQGSEA.

The J gene is TRBJ2-2, the V gene TRBV3-1 (or the pseudogene TRBV3-2), with D tentatively TRBD2 (5 bases). This CDR3 has 14 residues. The V gene's germline CDR1 is LGHDT and CDR2 YNNKEL (reference sequence). V lost 7 bases to trimming and J lost 0 bases, with 9 bases between them. CDR3 nucleotides: TGTGCCAGCACTCGGGATCCGAACACCGGGGAGCTGTTTTTT. The encoded protein is CASTRDPNTGELFF.

Only one count was recorded for this clone. This chain connects TRBV7-2 to TRBJ1-4, with 8 bases matching TRBD1. The V gene end was trimmed by 4 bases and the J gene end by 7 bases; junction bases not matched to a gene: 5. From germline, CDR1 is SGHTA and CDR2 FQGNSA. The CDR3 extends over 14 amino acids. The CDR3 sequence: CASSSDRGSEKLFF. The CDR3 nucleotides read TGTGCCAGCAGCTCTGACAGGGGAAGTGAAAAACTGTTTTTT.

The V gene is TRBV7-8, the J gene TRBJ2-5; 12 bases match TRBD2. CDR1 SGHVS and CDR2 FQNEAQ come from the germline V gene. CDR3 length: 22 residues. V was clipped by 1 base and J by 1 base; unmatched bases: 19. CDR3 protein: CASSLGSARLWTSGNRQETQYF. The CDR3 nucleotides are TGTGCCAGCAGCTTAGGGAGCGCACGGCTCTGGACTAGCGGGAACCGCCAAGAGACCCAGTACTTC. The full variable domain, its missing parts supplied by reference TRBV7-8 and TRBJ2-5, is GAGVSQSPRYKVAKRGQDVALRCDPISGHVSLFWYQQALGQGPEFLTYFQNEAQLDKSGLPSDRFFAERPEGSVSTLKIQRTQQEDSAVYLCASSLGSARLWTSGNRQETQYFGPGTRLLVL.

J is TRBJ1-1 and V is TRBV25-1; unclear D gene. Germline CDR1 MGHDK, CDR2 SYGVNS. The CDR3 loop spans 16 amino acids. Trimming took off 3 bases at V and 1 base at J, with 15 bases between the two ends. The DNA for the CDR3 is TGTGCCAGCAGTGACGAGACTGCTCATGGGAACACTGAAGCTTTCTTT. Protein sequence: CASSDETAHGNTEAFF.

The J gene is TRBJ1-5, the V gene TRBV19; perhaps TRBD1 as D (5 bases). Between the trimmed V and J ends, which lost 3 bases and 3 bases, there was a span of 12 bases. Germline V gene data show CDR1 as LNHDA and CDR2 as SQIVND (reference sequence). CDR3 length: 15 amino acids. In nucleotides, the CDR3 is TGTGCCAGTAGTATGGGATGGGGCACCAATCAGCCCCAGCATTTT. Its protein is CASSMGWGTNQPQHF.

This chain connects TRBV3-1 (or the pseudogene TRBV3-2) to TRBJ2-7, with 8 bases identical to TRBD2. CDR3 length: 16 residues. V was clipped by 0 bases and J by 7 bases; unmatched bases: 11. The V gene's germline CDR1 is LGHDT and CDR2 YNNKEL (reference sequence). As DNA, the CDR3 is TGTGCCAGCAGCCAAGAAGTCCCTAGCGGGTTACGGGAGCAGTACTTC. This codes for CASSQEVPSGLREQYF.

The chain carries TRBV28 and TRBJ2-1; possibly TRBD2 for D (6 bases). Germline CDR1 reads MDHEN; CDR2 reads SYDVKM. Trimming pared 3 bases from V and 0 bases from J, leaving 15 bases between. The CDR3 is 17 amino acids. DNA of the CDR3: TGTGCCAGCAGTTTCCCCTCACTAGCAGTCTCCTACAATGAGCAGTTCTTC. It specifies CASSFPSLAVSYNEQFF. Looking up the rest from reference TRBV28 and TRBJ2-1 gives the full variable domain: DVKVTQSSRYLVKRTGEKVFLECVQDMDHENMFWYRQDPGLGLRLIYFSYDVKMKEKGDIPEGYSVSREKKERFSLILESASTNQTSMYLCASSFPSLAVSYNEQFFGPGTRLTVL.

The CDR3 DNA is TGTGCCAGCAGCTTACGATGGGACAGGGCCTACAATGAGCAGTTCTTC. Translation: CASSLRWDRAYNEQFF. The chain uses TRBV7-9 and TRBJ2-1; 9 bases align to TRBD1. This CDR3 contains 16 residues. Germline CDR1 is SEHNR and CDR2 is FQNEAQ (reference sequence). With 2 bases clipped from V and 2 bases from J, the junction kept 4 bases outside the gene matches.

This clone was seen a handful of times. The CDR3 nucleotides are TGTGCCAGCAGTTTAATCGTCGTTGGTAGGGGGCGAGTGGACGAGCAGTACTTC. Its translation is CASSLIVVGRGRVDEQYF. The rearrangement joins TRBV28 to TRBJ2-7, with TRBD1 matching over 7 bases. Germline V gives CDR1 MDHEN, CDR2 SYDVKM. V shed 2 bases and J 5 bases; nucleotides not matched to a gene: 18. The CDR3 is 18 residues long.

The rearrangement uses TRBV6-5 and TRBJ2-5, with 10 bases fitting TRBD2. The CDR3 is 14 residues long. V was clipped by 5 bases and J by 1 base; unmatched bases: 1. Germline loops: CDR1 MNHEY, CDR2 SVGAGI. For the CDR3, the DNA is TGTGCCAGCAGTCGGACTAGCGGCCAAGAGACCCAGTACTTC. This gives the protein CASSRTSGQETQYF.

V and J are TRBV29-1 and TRBJ2-5; 10 positions match TRBD2. Germline loops: CDR1 SQVTM, CDR2 ANQGSEA. This CDR3 has 15 amino acids. The V segment lost 4 bases and the J segment 3 bases; nucleotides outside the gene matches: 8. The CDR3 DNA sequence: TGCAGCGTTGGTTATGGGACTAGCGCTGAAGAGACCCAGTACTTC. Translated, it gives CSVGYGTSAEETQYF.

The V and J genes are TRBV6-6 and TRBJ1-2; no clear D gene. Trimming took off 0 bases at V and 7 bases at J, with 12 bases between the two ends. The germline CDR1 and CDR2 sequences are MNHNY and SVGAGI (reference sequence). The CDR3 has 14 amino acids. The CDR3 loop is CASSYSVTQIGYTF. In DNA, the CDR3 is TGTGCCAGCAGTTACTCCGTAACTCAAATTGGCTACACCTTC.

This clone has just a few counts. V usage is TRBV29-1 and J usage is TRBJ2-7, with D unclear. Germline-derived CDR1 and CDR2 are SQVTM and ANQGSEA. The germline V and J ends were trimmed by 1 base and 0 bases, with 7 bases remaining between them. CDR3 length equals 13 residues. CDR3: CSVEASTSYEQYF. Written as DNA, the CDR3 is TGCAGCGTTGAAGCCAGTACCTCCTACGAGCAGTACTTC.

The V gene is TRBV7-2, the J gene TRBJ1-1; no clear D. Germline CDR1 SGHTA, CDR2 FQGNSA. The CDR3 covers 15 residues. With 1 base removed from V and 1 base from J, the gap between germline ends came to 10 bases. This chain's CDR3 is CASSLGRVSNTEAFF. CDR3 nucleotide sequence: TGTGCCAGCAGCTTAGGGAGAGTGTCGAACACTGAAGCTTTCTTT.